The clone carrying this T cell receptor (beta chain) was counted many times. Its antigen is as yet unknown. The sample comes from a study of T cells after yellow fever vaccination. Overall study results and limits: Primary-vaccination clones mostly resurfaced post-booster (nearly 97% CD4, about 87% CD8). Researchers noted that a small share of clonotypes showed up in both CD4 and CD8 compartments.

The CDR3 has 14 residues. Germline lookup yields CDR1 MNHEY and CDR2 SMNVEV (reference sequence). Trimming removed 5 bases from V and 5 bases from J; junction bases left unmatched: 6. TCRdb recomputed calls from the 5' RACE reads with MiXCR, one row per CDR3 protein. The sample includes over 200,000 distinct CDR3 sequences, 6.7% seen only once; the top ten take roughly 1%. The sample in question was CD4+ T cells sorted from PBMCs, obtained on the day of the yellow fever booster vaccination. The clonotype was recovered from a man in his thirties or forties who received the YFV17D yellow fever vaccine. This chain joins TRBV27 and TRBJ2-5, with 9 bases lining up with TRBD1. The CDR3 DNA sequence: TGTGCCAGCAGTCTCGACAGGGGGTGGGAGACCCAGTACTTC. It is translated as CASSLDRGWETQYF.